The 24 T cell receptor beta chains in this list originate from one sample, sequenced in a study of spatial heterogeneity in lung cancer (dated by TCRdb to between 2018 and 2020). The protocol used for the library was 5' RACE. The reads were generated on a NextSeq 500. TCRdb passed the public sequencing reads through fastp at Q25 and MiXCR, retaining productive beta sequences. Every CDR3 protein is listed once, alongside the most common genes and DNA of its rows. The table for this sample lists thousands of distinct CDR3 sequences; approximately 20% of them were counted only once. 20% of the sample is taken by the ten largest. This sample's time point label indicates: sample taken at primary tumor resection. TCR sequencing used whole RNA extracted from tumor and nontumor lung tissue, or from cryopreserved PBMC samples, without cell sorting. The sequencing used normal lung tissue next to the tumor, collected at surgery. These receptors all stem from a male donor with early-stage non-small cell lung cancer.

This clonotype was seen many times. The chain uses TRBV20-1 and TRBJ1-3; D uncertain. The V and J ends lost 5 bases and 0 bases respectively, with 11 bases between them. This CDR3 region has 14 residues. Germline loops: CDR1 DFQATT, CDR2 SNEGSKA (reference sequence). CDR3 sequence: CSAPPPRSGNTIYF. DNA for the CDR3: TGCAGTGCTCCCCCCCCCCGCTCTGGAAACACCATATATTTT.

By proportion, this clonotype is medium-sized. This rearrangement joins TRBV29-1 to TRBJ2-1; 10 nucleotides align to TRBD2. The V segment lost 7 bases and the J segment 7 bases; nucleotides outside the gene matches: 10. CDR1 is SQVTM and CDR2 is ANQGSEA in the germline V gene. The CDR3 sequence is 14 residues long. In nucleotides, the CDR3 is TGCAGCGCCGAGAGCGGGGGGGCCGGGAATGAGCAGTTCTTC. Translated: CSAESGGAGNEQFF.

This clonotype was seen repeatedly, ten times or more. This chain uses TRBV7-8 with TRBJ2-3; D call uncertain. The CDR3 contains 15 residues. Trimming stripped 3 bases from V and 0 bases from J, with 10 bases between. CDR1 and CDR2 from the germline V gene are SGHVS and FQNEAQ. CDR3 sequence (DNA): TGTGCCAGCAGCTTGCTGCGCAAGAGCACAGATACGCAGTATTTT. Its protein is CASSLLRKSTDTQYF.

The chain uses TRBV4-1 and TRBJ2-3; TRBD2 matches at 12 bases. The germline V gene encodes CDR1 MGHRA and CDR2 YSYEKL. The CDR3 consists of 17 residues. Trimming cost V 0 bases and J 4 bases; bases outside gene matches: 5. The CDR3 DNA sequence: TGCGCCAGCAGCCAAGAACTAGCGGGAGGATATGCAGATACGCAGTATTTT. Protein product: CASSQELAGGYADTQYF.

The V call is TRBV5-4, the J call TRBJ2-3; either TRBD1 or TRBD2 may supply D (5 bases each). Germline CDR1 and CDR2: SGHNT and YYREEE (reference sequence). Trimming took off 4 bases at V and 0 bases at J, with 6 bases between the two ends. The CDR3 consists of 13 residues. In DNA form, the CDR3 reads TGTGCCAGCAGCAGGGACAGCACAGATACGCAGTATTTT. It yields the protein CASSRDSTDTQYF.

By share, this clonotype counts as medium-sized (0.01 to 0.1%). V gene TRBV5-1 combines with J gene TRBJ2-3, with D possibly matching TRBD2 (6 bases). Germline-derived CDR1 and CDR2 are SGHRS and YFSETQ. V lost 5 bases to trimming and J lost 0 bases, with 7 bases between them. The CDR3 is made up of 13 amino acids. CDR3 residues: CASSSGSTDTQYF. CDR3 coding DNA: TGCGCCAGCAGTAGCGGCAGCACAGATACGCAGTATTTT.

In its sample, this clonotype was seen a few times. The chain recombines TRBV6-2 or TRBV6-3 with TRBJ2-5; D not certain. The CDR3 covers 13 residues. CDR1 MNHEY and CDR2 SVGEGT come from the germline V gene. Trimming left V 5 bases short and J 0 bases short, with 7 bases between. CDR3 protein: CASSPRYQETQYF. CDR3 coding DNA: TGTGCCAGCAGTCCAAGATACCAAGAGACCCAGTACTTC.

A single count supports this clonotype. The genes are TRBV20-1 and TRBJ2-4; D gene unclear. Trimming shortened V by 5 bases and J by 4 bases, and 15 bases separated the two germline ends. Germline V lookup: CDR1 DFQATT, CDR2 SNEGSKA (reference sequence). This CDR3 region has 14 residues. The chain's CDR3 is CSALYGPLKNIQYF. CDR3 DNA: TGCAGTGCTCTATACGGACCGCTAAAAAACATTCAGTACTTC.

V and J are TRBV7-8 and TRBJ2-2; a possible D gene is TRBD2 (6 bases). CDR1 is SGHVS, CDR2 FQNEAQ, per germline. V was shortened by 2 bases and J by 6 bases, with 16 bases between the two germline ends. This CDR3 comprises 16 residues. The CDR3 DNA follows: TGTGCCAGCAGCTTAAACCCGCGGGGAGCGGCCGGGGAGCTGTTTTTT. Translated: CASSLNPRGAAGELFF.

In its sample, this clonotype was seen many times. The J gene is TRBJ1-1, the V gene TRBV18; TRBD1 matches 7 bases. Trimming took 6 bases from V and 3 from J; bases not matched to a gene: 7. The CDR3 extends over 14 amino acids. Germline V gene lookup returns CDR1 KGHSH and CDR2 LQKENI. CDR3 sequence: CASSQTTGDTEAFF. The CDR3 region has the DNA TGTGCCAGCTCTCAAACAACAGGGGACACTGAAGCTTTCTTT.

Relative to its sample, this clonotype is medium-sized. The chain recombines TRBV6-6 with TRBJ2-7, with a possible D match to TRBD2 (5 bases). The germline CDR1 and CDR2 sequences are MNHNY and SVGAGI (reference sequence). With 2 bases removed from V and 3 bases from J, the gap between germline ends came to 14 bases. The CDR3 loop spans 15 amino acids. CDR3 bases: TGTGCCAGCAGTTACGAGGGTAGCACCTACTACGAGCAGTACTTC. Residues: CASSYEGSTYYEQYF.

J is TRBJ2-7 and V is TRBV2; a weak D match, TRBD1 (6 bases). V dropped 6 bases and J dropped 0 bases, with 12 bases sitting between them. CDR3 size: 14 residues. Germline assignment: CDR1 SNHLY and CDR2 FYNNEI. In DNA form, the CDR3 reads TGTGCCAGCAGCGAACAGGGAGTCTCCTACGAGCAGTACTTC. The encoded protein is CASSEQGVSYEQYF.

By frequency in the sample, this clonotype is medium-sized. This chain joins TRBV7-2 and TRBJ2-1; unclear D gene. This CDR3 contains 14 residues. Germline-derived CDR1 and CDR2 are SGHTA and FQGNSA. Trimming pared 6 bases from V and 7 bases from J, leaving 16 bases between. The CDR3, as DNA: TGTGCCAGCAGTTTATACGCAGTAGGGAATGAGCAGTTCTTC. This translates into CASSLYAVGNEQFF.

This rearrangement joins TRBV12-3 or TRBV12-4 to TRBJ2-1, with TRBD2 matching over 8 bases. Trimming took 1 base from V and 7 from J; bases not matched to a gene: 12. There are 17 residues in the CDR3. CDR3 amino acids: CASSLGGSREGKNEQFF. CDR3 coding DNA: TGTGCCAGCAGTTTAGGGGGCTCACGGGAGGGCAAAAATGAGCAGTTCTTC.

Sample share makes this clonotype medium-sized (0.01 to 0.1%). The V gene is TRBV15, the J gene TRBJ1-5; no definite D call. CDR1 LNHNV and CDR2 YYDKDF come from the germline V gene (reference sequence). V was pared by 3 bases and J by 0 bases, with 6 bases between. The CDR3 is 14 amino acids. CDR3 coding DNA: TGTGCCACCAGCAGCGGGATTAGCAATCAGCCCCAGCATTTT. Encoded protein: CATSSGISNQPQHF.

The chain links TRBV20-1 to TRBJ2-5; D perhaps matches TRBD1 (6 bases). This CDR3 comprises 16 residues. V lost 4 bases and J 5 bases, leaving 23 bases between the germline ends. Per the germline V gene, CDR1 is DFQATT and CDR2 is SNEGSKA (reference sequence). Written as DNA, the CDR3 is TGCAGTGCTACCCGACCAGGGGCGCGGGCCTACGAGACCCAGTACTTC. As protein: CSATRPGARAYETQYF.

V usage is TRBV12-3 or TRBV12-4 and J usage is TRBJ2-1; the D is unclear. The V gene lost 3 bases and the J gene lost 0 bases, with 12 bases spanning the gap. The CDR3 length is 16 residues. The DNA for the CDR3 is TGTGCCAGCAGTTTTTTTGCGGTAAGCTCCTACAATGAGCAGTTCTTC. Protein product: CASSFFAVSSYNEQFF.

This clonotype was observed many times. The chain has TRBV28 and TRBJ1-6; D gene ambiguous. The germline CDR1 and CDR2 sequences are MDHEN and SYDVKM. The CDR3 loop spans 14 amino acids. The V end was cut by 7 bases, the J end by 7 bases, with 14 bases between. DNA for the CDR3: TGTGCCAGCACCCGATCACTACCCAATTCACCCCTCCACTTT. Its translation: CASTRSLPNSPLHF.

Relative to its sample, this clonotype is medium-sized. The chain is built from TRBV20-1 and TRBJ2-7, with 12 bases matching TRBD1. Germline-derived CDR1 and CDR2 are DFQATT and SNEGSKA (reference sequence). V gave up 3 bases and J gave up 6 bases; unmatched junction bases: 12. The CDR3 loop spans 16 amino acids. CDR3 DNA: TGCAGTGCTAGCCCCCCCGGGACAGGGGGCGCGGGCGAGCAGTACGTC. Residues: CSASPPGTGGAGEQYV.

This clonotype is judged medium-sized. The chain combines TRBV27 with TRBJ2-5; D may be TRBD1 (6 bases). Trimming took off 5 bases at V and 0 bases at J, with 13 bases between the two ends. The CDR3 covers 15 residues. CDR1 and CDR2 from the germline V gene are MNHEY and SMNVEV (reference sequence). The CDR3 here is CASSPINRDQETQYF. The CDR3 bases are TGTGCCAGCAGTCCTATAAACAGGGACCAAGAGACCCAGTACTTC.

By its share, this clonotype is medium-sized. The chain carries TRBV2 and TRBJ1-2; D gene unclear. Germline assignment: CDR1 SNHLY and CDR2 FYNNEI. This CDR3 has 12 residues. Trimming shortened V by 6 bases and J by 7 bases, and 12 bases separated the two germline ends. CDR3 in DNA: TGTGCCAGCAGGCTCGGGGAAAGTGGCTACACCTTC. Amino acid sequence: CASRLGESGYTF.

This clonotype is deemed medium-sized. The J gene is TRBJ2-1, the V gene TRBV7-8; weak D call: TRBD1 (6 bases). This CDR3 region has 15 residues. The V and J ends lost 4 bases and 0 bases respectively, with 10 bases between them. Germline-derived CDR1 and CDR2 are SGHVS and FQNEAQ. CDR3 sequence (DNA): TGTGCCAGCAGCTCTGGACAGAGCTCCTACAATGAGCAGTTCTTC. This translates into CASSSGQSSYNEQFF.

The chain recombines TRBV5-1 with TRBJ2-1, with D possibly matching TRBD2 (6 bases). From germline, CDR1 is SGHRS and CDR2 YFSETQ. The CDR3 sequence is 16 residues long. The V end lost 4 bases, the J end lost 4 bases, and 18 bases lay between the germline ends. CDR3 DNA sequence: TGCGCCAGCAGCATTCCCGCTTCGGGGGTTTACAATGAGCAGTTCTTC. Its protein is CASSIPASGVYNEQFF.

The chain uses TRBV24-1 and TRBJ2-5, with a tentative D call TRBD1 (5 bases). V lost 4 bases, J lost 0 bases, and 14 bases lay in between. Germline V gives CDR1 KGHDR, CDR2 SFDVKD. The CDR3 is made up of 16 amino acids. The CDR3 loop reads CATSDRHSGYQETQYF. The CDR3 nucleotides read TGTGCCACCAGTGACCGTCATTCAGGGTACCAAGAGACCCAGTACTTC.